These T cell receptor beta chains were read from a single sample in a study of blood T cell repertoires in COVID-19. Measured with immunoSEQ multiplex PCR; TCRdb has only the in-frame clones, and not every one. Among about 280,000 clones listed, almost 85% were seen once. The sequenced sample was peripheral blood. All receptors come from a man aged 45-65 years with active or convalescent COVID-19. The CDR3 runs from the conserved cysteine through the conserved F or W. The order of the fields is CDR3 DNA, CDR3 protein, V gene, J gene, D gene, clone size. The D gene is left open where the match is weak. Not all rows give a size; the values are once, few, many and, for expanded clones, a class.

CDR3 DNA: TGCGCCAGCAGCTTGGACGGCAGGGGCCCCTCTGGAAACACCATATATTTT
CDR3 protein: CASSLDGRGPSGNTIYF
V gene: TRBV5-1
J gene: TRBJ1-3
D gene: NA
clone size: NA

CDR3 DNA: TGTGCCAGCAGTTTAGTGCGGGGTCTCCAGCCCCAGCATTTT
CDR3 protein: CASSLVRGLQPQHF
V gene: TRBV28
J gene: TRBJ1-5
D gene: NA
clone size: NA

CDR3 DNA: TGTGCCAGCCGTGGGATCGACAGGGGAGGCAATCAGCCCCAGCATTTT
CDR3 protein: CASRGIDRGGNQPQHF
V gene: TRBV19
J gene: TRBJ1-5
D gene: TRBD1
clone size: NA

CDR3 DNA: TGTGCCAGCAGTGTGACAGGGGGCAACACTGAAGCTTTCTTT
CDR3 protein: CASSVTGGNTEAFF
V gene: TRBV2
J gene: TRBJ1-1
D gene: TRBD1
clone size: NA

CDR3 DNA: TGTGCCAGCAGCTTGTCTACCTGGGACTTATACTTC
CDR3 protein: CASSLSTWDLYF
V gene: TRBV5-8
J gene: TRBJ2-7
D gene: NA
clone size: NA

CDR3 DNA: TGTGCCAGCAGTCACCTAAATACGCAGTATTTT
CDR3 protein: CASSHLNTQYF
V gene: TRBV27
J gene: TRBJ2-3
D gene: NA
clone size: NA

CDR3 DNA: TGTGCCAGCAGCTTAGCGGCTAGCGGGAGCTACAATGAGCAGTTCTTC
CDR3 protein: CASSLAASGSYNEQFF
V gene: TRBV7-2
J gene: TRBJ2-1
D gene: TRBD2
clone size: NA

CDR3 DNA: TGTGCCAGCAGCTCGCGGGACGGCATGAACACTGAAGCTTTCTTT
CDR3 protein: CASSSRDGMNTEAFF
V gene: TRBV7-6
J gene: TRBJ1-1
D gene: NA
clone size: few

CDR3 DNA: TGTGCTAGTGGTCCGAGGACAGAGGGCACTGAAGCTTTCTTT
CDR3 protein: CASGPRTEGTEAFF
V gene: TRBV12-5
J gene: TRBJ1-1
D gene: NA
clone size: once

CDR3 DNA: TGTGCCAGCAGCGGGGGGGACCACACTTACGAGCAGTACTTC
CDR3 protein: CASSGGDHTYEQYF
V gene: TRBV9
J gene: TRBJ2-7
D gene: NA
clone size: NA

CDR3 DNA: TGTGCCAGCAGCTCCCACGGGGGGAGCGACGAGCAGTACTTC
CDR3 protein: CASSSHGGSDEQYF
V gene: TRBV7-8
J gene: TRBJ2-7
D gene: TRBD2
clone size: NA

CDR3 DNA: TGTGCCAGTAGTATCCTCCAGGGTACCCATGAAAAACTGTTTTTT
CDR3 protein: CASSILQGTHEKLFF
V gene: TRBV19
J gene: TRBJ1-4
D gene: NA
clone size: NA

CDR3 DNA: TGTGCCAGCTCACCGCAGGACAGGGGGCGAGCGACCCCCCGTGGGACCCAGTACTTC
CDR3 protein: CASSPQDRGRATPRGTQYF
V gene: TRBV18
J gene: TRBJ2-5
D gene: TRBD1
clone size: few

CDR3 DNA: TGTGCCAGCAGCGGGGGGACAGGCTCTGGAAACACCATATATTTT
CDR3 protein: CASSGGTGSGNTIYF
V gene: TRBV13
J gene: TRBJ1-3
D gene: TRBD1
clone size: few

CDR3 DNA: TGTGCCAGTTCACAGGGGGCCGGGGAAAAACTGTTTTTT
CDR3 protein: CASSQGAGEKLFF
V gene: TRBV19
J gene: TRBJ1-4
D gene: TRBD1
clone size: NA

CDR3 DNA: TGTGCCAGCAGTTTAAGTATAGGACAGGGGGTTGGAGAGCAGTACTTC
CDR3 protein: CASSLSIGQGVGEQYF
V gene: TRBV28
J gene: TRBJ2-7
D gene: TRBD1
clone size: NA

CDR3 DNA: TGTGCCAGCAGCTCACAGACAGGGCGTGGAGGTGGAAACACCATATATTTT
CDR3 protein: CASSSQTGRGGGNTIYF
V gene: TRBV5-6
J gene: TRBJ1-3
D gene: TRBD1
clone size: NA

CDR3 DNA: TGTGCCAGCAGCTTCTCCGGGACTAGCGGGAGGGACACAGATACGCAGTATTTT
CDR3 protein: CASSFSGTSGRDTDTQYF
V gene: TRBV7-8
J gene: TRBJ2-3
D gene: TRBD2
clone size: NA

CDR3 DNA: TGTGCCAGCAGCCACAGTTCAGGGGAACTGTTTTTT
CDR3 protein: CASSHSSGELFF
V gene: TRBV11-2
J gene: TRBJ1-4
D gene: NA
clone size: NA

CDR3 DNA: TGTGCCATCAGGACCTCCCGGGACACCCAATTCCATCTCCACTTT
CDR3 protein: CAIRTSRDTQFHLHF
V gene: TRBV10-3
J gene: TRBJ1-6
D gene: NA
clone size: few

CDR3 DNA: TGTGCCAGCAGCGGCGGCGGGCGGGAGGGGGATACCGGGGAGCTGTTTTTT
CDR3 protein: CASSGGGREGDTGELFF
V gene: TRBV5-4
J gene: TRBJ2-2
D gene: TRBD2
clone size: NA

CDR3 DNA: TGTGCCAGCAGCGCCCGACCGGGACAGGCTAATTATGGCTACACCTTC
CDR3 protein: CASSARPGQANYGYTF
V gene: TRBV7-6
J gene: TRBJ1-2
D gene: TRBD1
clone size: NA

CDR3 DNA: TGTGCCAGCAGGCAGGGGACTATTAACACCGGGGAGCTGTTTTTT
CDR3 protein: CASRQGTINTGELFF
V gene: TRBV28
J gene: TRBJ2-2
D gene: NA
clone size: NA

CDR3 DNA: TGTGCCAGCAGCGCGACAGGGGTAAATTCACCCCTCCACTTT
CDR3 protein: CASSATGVNSPLHF
V gene: TRBV7-3
J gene: TRBJ1-6
D gene: TRBD1
clone size: NA

CDR3 DNA: TGTGCCAGCAGCTTAGCGATCCGGTCGAACAATGAGCAGTTCTTC
CDR3 protein: CASSLAIRSNNEQFF
V gene: TRBV7-6
J gene: TRBJ2-1
D gene: NA
clone size: NA

CDR3 DNA: TGTGCCAGTACCCGGAATGTAGGGTTCGGGAATCAAGGCTACACCTTC
CDR3 protein: CASTRNVGFGNQGYTF
V gene: TRBV19
J gene: TRBJ1-2
D gene: NA
clone size: once

CDR3 DNA: TGCAGTGCCTCGGGGAGTGGCGAGCAGTACTTC
CDR3 protein: CSASGSGEQYF
V gene: TRBV20-1
J gene: TRBJ2-7
D gene: NA
clone size: NA

CDR3 DNA: TGTGCCAGCAGTTTACAGGGGTCGAACACTGAAGCTTTCTTT
CDR3 protein: CASSLQGSNTEAFF
V gene: TRBV28
J gene: TRBJ1-1
D gene: NA
clone size: NA

CDR3 DNA: TGTGCCAGCAGTTACTTAACCGGACAGGCGAGCCGATCGAACACCTACACTGAAGCTTTCTTT
CDR3 protein: CASSYLTGQASRSNTYTEAFF
V gene: TRBV6-2/TRBV6-3
J gene: TRBJ1-1
D gene: TRBD1
clone size: NA

CDR3 DNA: TGCGCCAGCAGCCAAGCGGGGGGGAGGACTGAAGCTTTCTTT
CDR3 protein: CASSQAGGRTEAFF
V gene: TRBV4-1
J gene: TRBJ1-1
D gene: NA
clone size: NA

CDR3 DNA: TGCGCCAGCAGCCAAGATCGTTGGCAATGGGAAAAACTGTTTTTT
CDR3 protein: CASSQDRWQWEKLFF
V gene: TRBV4-1
J gene: TRBJ1-4
D gene: NA
clone size: once

CDR3 DNA: TGTGCCAGCTCACCTACAGGGGTGGTTAATGAAAAACTGTTTTTT
CDR3 protein: CASSPTGVVNEKLFF
V gene: TRBV18
J gene: TRBJ1-4
D gene: TRBD1
clone size: NA

CDR3 DNA: TGTGCCAGCAGTTATAACCGACAGGCAAACACCGGGGAGCTGTTTTTT
CDR3 protein: CASSYNRQANTGELFF
V gene: TRBV27
J gene: TRBJ2-2
D gene: NA
clone size: NA

CDR3 DNA: TGTGCCAGCAGCCAAGAAGGTCGGGGGGCCTACAATGAGCAGTTCTTC
CDR3 protein: CASSQEGRGAYNEQFF
V gene: TRBV4-2
J gene: TRBJ2-1
D gene: TRBD2
clone size: once

CDR3 DNA: TGTGCTAGTGGCCTAACAGGGGCAGCTCAGCCCCAGCATTTT
CDR3 protein: CASGLTGAAQPQHF
V gene: TRBV12-5
J gene: TRBJ1-5
D gene: TRBD1
clone size: NA

CDR3 DNA: TGTGCCAGCAGCTCCCGACTAAAGGGGGGGAGTATATACTTC
CDR3 protein: CASSSRLKGGSIYF
V gene: TRBV5-4
J gene: TRBJ2-4
D gene: NA
clone size: NA

CDR3 DNA: TGTGCCAGCAGCCTACGAGCGGATCCGGCTCTCTTC
CDR3 protein: CASSLRADPALF
V gene: TRBV13
J gene: TRBJ2-1
D gene: NA
clone size: NA

CDR3 DNA: TGTGCCAGCAGCCCCGGGAGGGGAGGGGGCCAAGAGACCCAGTACTTC
CDR3 protein: CASSPGRGGGQETQYF
V gene: TRBV7-3
J gene: TRBJ2-5
D gene: TRBD2
clone size: NA

CDR3 DNA: TGCGCCAGCAGCCTGACAGCTCTGAACACTGAAGCTTTCTTT
CDR3 protein: CASSLTALNTEAFF
V gene: TRBV4-1
J gene: TRBJ1-1
D gene: NA
clone size: NA

CDR3 DNA: TGTGCCAGCTCACCCCGGGACTCTCGATTGGCGGGTGAGCAGTTCTTC
CDR3 protein: CASSPRDSRLAGEQFF
V gene: TRBV18
J gene: TRBJ2-1
D gene: NA
clone size: NA

CDR3 DNA: TGTGCCAGCAGCCCGATTAGCGGGACGACAGATACGCAGTATTTT
CDR3 protein: CASSPISGTTDTQYF
V gene: TRBV7-9
J gene: TRBJ2-3
D gene: TRBD2
clone size: once

CDR3 DNA: TGTGCCAGCAGCTTAAGAAGGGGCGGTTCACCCCTCCACTTT
CDR3 protein: CASSLRRGGSPLHF
V gene: TRBV7-2
J gene: TRBJ1-6
D gene: NA
clone size: NA

CDR3 DNA: TGTGCCACCAGTGATTTTGAGACAGGGGCGGCTGGCTACACCTTC
CDR3 protein: CATSDFETGAAGYTF
V gene: TRBV24-1
J gene: TRBJ1-2
D gene: TRBD1
clone size: NA

CDR3 DNA: TGTGCCAGCAGCTTATCCGGGACAGGGGTTGGAAACACCATATATTTT
CDR3 protein: CASSLSGTGVGNTIYF
V gene: TRBV7-2
J gene: TRBJ1-3
D gene: TRBD1
clone size: NA

CDR3 DNA: TGTGCCAGCAGCGTAGTACTCGGTGCAGGCGGGGACACCGGGGAGCTGTTTTTT
CDR3 protein: CASSVVLGAGGDTGELFF
V gene: TRBV9
J gene: TRBJ2-2
D gene: NA
clone size: NA

CDR3 DNA: TGCGCCAGCAGTCAAATAGGAGTCGGGGATGGCTCTGGAAACACCATATATTTT
CDR3 protein: CASSQIGVGDGSGNTIYF
V gene: TRBV23-1
J gene: TRBJ1-3
D gene: NA
clone size: NA

CDR3 DNA: TGTGCCAGCGCTCAGACATATAACTATGGCTACACCTTC
CDR3 protein: CASAQTYNYGYTF
V gene: TRBV2
J gene: TRBJ1-2
D gene: NA
clone size: NA

CDR3 DNA: TGCGCCAGCAGTGAAGCCTTGTCAGGGTTAATCTCACCCCTCCACTTT
CDR3 protein: CASSEALSGLISPLHF
V gene: TRBV10-2
J gene: TRBJ1-6
D gene: NA
clone size: NA

CDR3 DNA: TGTGCCAGCAGCCCCCGGGATACGCAGTATTTT
CDR3 protein: CASSPRDTQYF
V gene: TRBV7-9
J gene: TRBJ2-3
D gene: NA
clone size: NA

CDR3 DNA: TGTGCCAGCAGCAGAGGACTAGCCATTTCGCAGTATTTT
CDR3 protein: CASSRGLAISQYF
V gene: TRBV11-1
J gene: TRBJ2-3
D gene: TRBD2
clone size: once

CDR3 DNA: TGCGCCAGCAGCCTGGGACAGTCTGACGTTGAGCCCCAGCATTTT
CDR3 protein: CASSLGQSDVEPQHF
V gene: TRBV5-1
J gene: TRBJ1-5
D gene: TRBD1
clone size: few

CDR3 DNA: TGTGCCAGCAGCTCCCCGTCGGGGTTTGACTTACGGGGTTCACCCCTCCACTTT
CDR3 protein: CASSSPSGFDLRGSPLHF
V gene: TRBV7-9
J gene: TRBJ1-6
D gene: NA
clone size: few

CDR3 DNA: TGCAGCTCTTGTACGGCCGGGGGGCCGCATTCACCCCTCCACTTT
CDR3 protein: CSSCTAGGPHSPLHF
V gene: TRBV29-1
J gene: TRBJ1-6
D gene: NA
clone size: once

CDR3 DNA: TGTGCCAGCGGGGACAGGGTTACTGAAGCTTTCTTT
CDR3 protein: CASGDRVTEAFF
V gene: TRBV28
J gene: TRBJ1-1
D gene: TRBD1
clone size: NA

CDR3 DNA: TGCGCCAGCAGCTTGGGTCGTTGGGAGCGGGAGAATAGACCCCAGTACTTC
CDR3 protein: CASSLGRWERENRPQYF
V gene: TRBV5-1
J gene: TRBJ2-5
D gene: TRBD2
clone size: NA

CDR3 DNA: TGTGCCAGCAGATTGGACTACACATATGGCTACACCTTC
CDR3 protein: CASRLDYTYGYTF
V gene: TRBV7-9
J gene: TRBJ1-2
D gene: NA
clone size: NA

CDR3 DNA: TGTGCCAGCAGTCGACAGGGGGCCGACGAGCAGTACTTC
CDR3 protein: CASSRQGADEQYF
V gene: TRBV9
J gene: TRBJ2-7
D gene: TRBD1
clone size: NA

CDR3 DNA: TGTGCCAGCAGTCCGAAGAGGGCTAGCAATCAGCCCCAGCATTTT
CDR3 protein: CASSPKRASNQPQHF
V gene: TRBV6-5
J gene: TRBJ1-5
D gene: NA
clone size: NA